Listed here are 5 T cell receptor beta chains from one sample, sequenced in a study of monozygotic twins with inflammatory bowel disease. Reprocessing the 5' RACE reads, TCRdb reports a single entry for every CDR3 protein and omits DNA. The table lists 400,000 to 500,000 distinct CDR3 sequences. Material: blood. The receptors stem from a human donor with ulcerative colitis or Crohn's disease, or a healthy co-twin of an affected twin (not recorded which).

The rearrangement joins TRBV29-1 to TRBJ1-1; the D gene TCRdb calls, TRBD1, cannot be checked with no DNA. There are 11 residues in the CDR3. Germline CDR1 SQVTM, CDR2 ANQGSEA. CDR3 sequence reads: CSGSGGAGAFF. The full variable domain, completed using reference TRBV29-1 and TRBJ1-1, is SAVISQKPSRDICQRGTSLTIQCQVDSQVTMMFWYRQQPGQSLTLIATANQGSEATYESGFVIDKFPISRPNLTFSTLTVSNMSPEDSSIYLCSGSGGAGAFFGQGTRLTVV.

The V gene is TRBV2, the J gene TRBJ2-2; TCRdb names TRBD1, which stays unverified in the absence of DNA. The germline V gene has CDR1 SNHLY and CDR2 FYNNEI. The CDR3 totals 15 residues. This chain's CDR3 is CASSADRGNTGELFF.

The J gene is TRBJ2-1, the V gene TRBV3-1; TCRdb proposes TRBD2, but this gene call is untestable without DNA. This CDR3 is built from 14 residues. Germline V gene data show CDR1 as LGHDT and CDR2 as YNNKEL (reference sequence). CDR3 region: CASSPMSANNEQFF.

CDR3 sequence: CASSAGTGGYEQFF. The rearrangement links TRBV5-1 to TRBJ2-1; TCRdb's assignment of TRBD1 cannot be checked, as there is no DNA. Germline loops: CDR1 SGHRS, CDR2 YFSETQ. There are 14 residues in the CDR3.

The rearrangement joins TRBV7-9 to TRBJ2-3. This CDR3 contains 12 residues. The germline V gene has CDR1 SEHNR and CDR2 FQNEAQ (reference sequence). The chain's CDR3 is CASSLAMDTQYF.